These T cell receptor beta chains were read from a single sample in a study of CD8+CD57+ T cells in acquired aplastic anemia. TCRdb analysed the reads with MiXCR anew, one entry per CDR3 protein. The sample lists approximately 300,000 distinct CDR3 sequences; roughly 59% were seen once. Source material: sorted CD4+, CD8+, or CD8+CD57+ T cells (not recorded which) from PBMCs. These TCRs come from a human donor with aplastic anemia. The CDR3 runs from the conserved cysteine through the conserved F or W. The order of the fields is CDR3 length, J gene, clone size, D gene, V gene, CDR3 protein, CDR3 DNA. D genes are given only for firm matches. A row's size may be missing; if present it is once, few, many or a size class.

>16|TRBJ2-7|NA|TRBD1|TRBV7-9
CASSLGLDRIGYEQYF
TGCGCCAGCAGCTTGGGATTGGACAGGATCGGGTACGAGCAGTACTTC
>14|TRBJ2-1|many|TRBD2|TRBV7-3
CASSLGGGAGEQFF
TGTGCCAGCAGCTTAGGCGGGGGGGCAGGGGAGCAGTTCTTC
>14|TRBJ2-5|many|TRBD1|TRBV5-1
CASSPGTDQETQYF
TGCGCCAGCAGTCCCGGGACAGACCAAGAGACCCAGTACTTC
>16|TRBJ2-3|NA|NA|TRBV20-1
CSASEPRGLYTDTQYF
TGCAGTGCTAGTGAACCCCGCGGGCTCTACACAGATACGCAGTATTTT
>16|TRBJ2-3|once|NA|TRBV5-6
CASSLGVQAMADTQYF
TGTGCCAGCAGCTTAGGGGTCCAGGCAATGGCAGATACGCAGTATTTT
>16|TRBJ2-5|many|NA|TRBV5-1
CASEKEESRAFETQYF
TGCGCCAGCGAAAAAGAGGAGAGTAGGGCGTTCGAGACCCAGTACTTC
>14|TRBJ2-7|NA|NA|TRBV7-9
CASSPSLGGGEQYF
TGTGCCAGCAGCCCGAGTCTGGGGGGCGGAGAGCAGTACTTC
>14|TRBJ2-3|NA|TRBD1|TRBV6-4
CASKGTGDTDTQYF
TGTGCCAGCAAAGGGACAGGGGACACAGATACGCAGTATTTT
>13|TRBJ1-1|NA|TRBD1|TRBV20-1
CSAEGGSVTEAFF
TGCAGTGCGGAAGGGGGCAGCGTCACTGAAGCTTTCTTT
>15|TRBJ1-6|NA|NA|TRBV5-5
CASSLDGRANSPLHF
TGTGCCAGCAGCTTGGATGGCAGGGCTAATTCACCCCTCCACTTT
>14|TRBJ2-2|NA|NA|TRBV19
CASSQTGNTGELFF
TGTGCCAGTAGCCAGACAGGCAACACCGGGGAGCTGTTTTTT